One sample yielded the 31 T cell receptor beta chains listed below, sequenced in a study of T cells in Graves' hyperthyroidism and ophthalmopathy. The investigators amplified TCR beta CDR3 regions from RNA transcripts. First-round RT-PCR with HTBI primers amplified the TCR CDR3 region. TCRdb re-called the multiplex PCR reads through MiXCR, storing one row per CDR3 protein. The sample consists of 550,000 to 850,000 distinct CDR3 sequences, around 20% of them appearing once. The sequenced sample consisted of blood. The receptors come from a woman aged 45 to 65 with Graves' hyperthyroidism that later progressed to Graves' ophthalmopathy.

Only a few counts were recorded for this clonotype. The CDR3 sequence: CASSWLAGGSSYNEQFF. The DNA of the CDR3 is TGCGCCAGCAGCTGGCTAGCGGGCGGTAGCTCCTACAATGAGCAGTTCTTC. The gene calls are TRBV5-1 and TRBJ2-1; 8 positions match TRBD2. Unmatched junction bases numbered 8, after V lost 3 bases and J lost 0 bases. Per germline, CDR1 SGHRS and CDR2 YFSETQ. This CDR3 contains 17 residues.

The genes are TRBV6-1 and TRBJ1-1, with a possible D match to TRBD1 (5 bases). The V gene's germline CDR1 is MNHNS and CDR2 SASEGT. CDR3 length: 12 residues. V shed 7 bases and J shed 5 bases, with 11 bases lying between them. CDR3 residues: CASTRAATEAFF. The DNA of the CDR3 is TGTGCCAGCACCAGGGCAGCGACTGAAGCTTTCTTT.

This clonotype came up many times. This chain connects TRBV3-1 to TRBJ1-2; D is ambiguous. This CDR3 contains 14 residues. The V end was cut by 4 bases, the J end by 8 bases, with 17 bases between. Germline V gene data show CDR1 as LGHDT and CDR2 as YNNKEL (reference sequence). This CDR3 is CASSPPAGSGGYTF. The CDR3 nucleotides are TGTGCCAGCAGCCCTCCAGCTGGGAGTGGGGGCTACACCTTC.

In its sample, this clonotype was seen a few times. This rearrangement joins TRBV3-1 to TRBJ2-2, with D unclear. Looked up from germline, CDR1 is LGHDT and CDR2 is YNNKEL (reference sequence). The CDR3 has 13 amino acids. V lost 1 base to trimming and J lost 7 bases, with 7 bases between them. The chain's CDR3 is CASSQGSNGELFF. CDR3 nucleotides: TGTGCCAGCAGCCAAGGGAGTAACGGGGAGCTGTTTTTT.

This clonotype was seen at least ten times. V and J are TRBV12-3 or TRBV12-4 and TRBJ2-3; D perhaps matches TRBD2 (5 bases). Trimming shortened V by 11 bases and J by 3 bases, and 15 bases separated the two germline ends. This CDR3 is 13 amino acids long. The CDR3 region is CADRRGGTDTQYF. CDR3 DNA sequence: TGTGCCGACCGTCGGGGTGGAACAGATACGCAGTATTTT.

This clonotype was seen more than once but under ten times. This rearrangement joins TRBV20-1 to TRBJ2-7, with 14 nucleotides matching TRBD2. The CDR3 length is 17 residues. Germline V gene data show CDR1 as DFQATT and CDR2 as SNEGSKA (reference sequence). J was trimmed by 0 bases and V by 6 bases; bases with no gene match: 10. This CDR3 is CSAHGTSGGLSSYEQYF. The CDR3 bases are TGCAGTGCGCACGGGACTAGCGGGGGCCTGAGCTCCTACGAGCAGTACTTC.

The chain has TRBV14 and TRBJ2-4, with D perhaps given as TRBD1 or TRBD2 (5 bases each). The CDR3 extends over 15 amino acids. Germline V gives CDR1 SGHDN, CDR2 FVKESK. V was trimmed by 0 bases and J by 8 bases, leaving 14 bases between them. CDR3: CASSQDYGRDHIQYF. The DNA for the CDR3 is TGTGCCAGCAGCCAAGATTACGGCAGGGACCACATTCAGTACTTC.

This sequence joins TRBV7-9 and TRBJ1-1; D gene ambiguous. CDR1 and CDR2 from the germline V gene are SEHNR and FQNEAQ (reference sequence). The CDR3 is 13 amino acids. The V end was cut by 5 bases, the J end by 4 bases, with 11 bases between. The CDR3, as DNA: TGTGCCAGCAGCCCAACCCTAGGCACTGAAGCTTTCTTT. This translates into CASSPTLGTEAFF.

As for this clonotype: This may be a read error, as it is one base from a much larger clone. No conserved phenylalanine or tryptophan is present at the end of the CDR3, so a read error is the likely explanation. This chain links TRBV18 with TRBJ1-1, with TRBD1 matching 9 bases. The CDR3 has 15 amino acids. Germline CDR1 is KGHSH and CDR2 is LQKENI. After removal of 1 base from V and 4 bases from J, the junction contained 4 bases not matched to a gene. The CDR3 reads CASSPRTGVGTEAFS. CDR3 DNA: TGTGCCAGCTCACCACGGACAGGGGTGGGCACTGAAGCTTTCTCT.

This clonotype was counted many times. The chain combines TRBV3-1 with TRBJ2-7, with a possible D match to TRBD1 (5 bases). V lost 5 bases and J lost 6, with 14 bases in between. CDR3 length equals 13 residues. Germline V CDR1 and CDR2: LGHDT, YNNKEL (reference sequence). CDR3 sequence (DNA): TGTGCCAGCAGCGTCCCAGGGTTCGGCGAGCAGTACTTC. Translation gives CASSVPGFGEQYF.

The table lists this clonotype with a few counts. As DNA, the CDR3 is TGTGCCTGGAGGGCGGGTGCGAACACCGGGGAGCTGTTTTTT. This gives the protein CAWRAGANTGELFF. This chain joins TRBV30 and TRBJ2-2; a weak D match, TRBD2 (5 bases). V was clipped by 3 bases and J by 0 bases, with 8 bases between them. The CDR3 contains 14 residues. Germline values: CDR1 GTSNPN, CDR2 SVGIG (reference sequence).

The chain carries TRBV20-1 and TRBJ1-3; 8 positions match TRBD1. This CDR3 has 14 residues. V lost 4 bases and J lost 4; bases outside the gene matches: 6. The germline V gene encodes CDR1 DFQATT and CDR2 SNEGSKA (reference sequence). The CDR3 DNA is TGCAGTGCTATAGACAGGGGCTGGGGAAACACCATATATTTT. Its protein is CSAIDRGWGNTIYF.

This clonotype was found many times. This rearrangement joins TRBV2 to TRBJ2-2; 7 bases are shared with TRBD2. This CDR3 comprises 15 residues. Germline V gene lookup returns CDR1 SNHLY and CDR2 FYNNEI. Losses at the gene ends were 9 bases for V and 2 bases for J; bases not matched to a gene: 9. Here the CDR3 DNA reads TGTGCCAGAGCGACGACTAGCACCAACACCGGGGAGCTGTTTTTT. Its translation is CARATTSTNTGELFF.

A note on this clonotype: In this CDR3 the conserved last residue, phenylalanine or tryptophan, is missing, so a read error is likely. This chain links TRBV7-9 with TRBJ2-1; no firm D call. The CDR3 consists of 15 residues. In germline, CDR1 is SEHNR, CDR2 FQNEAQ (reference sequence). V lost 5 bases, J lost 4 bases, and 15 bases lay in between. Written as DNA, the CDR3 is TGTGCCAGCAGCACCCCGAGACTCCTTTACAATGAGCAGTTCTCC. Translation: CASSTPRLLYNEQFS.

The chain has TRBV2 and TRBJ1-5; no clear D gene. Germline loops: CDR1 SNHLY, CDR2 FYNNEI. V was shortened by 7 bases and J by 9 bases, with 19 bases between the two germline ends. The CDR3 is 14 residues long. The CDR3 loop is CASKGDSSGSPQHF. CDR3 in DNA: TGTGCCAGCAAGGGTGACTCGTCTGGTTCGCCCCAGCATTTT.

This clonotype was counted a few times. The chain uses TRBV20-1 and TRBJ2-4; no clear D gene. Trimming removed 0 bases at V and 0 bases at J, with 12 bases between. CDR1 is DFQATT, CDR2 SNEGSKA, per germline (reference sequence). The CDR3 is made up of 16 amino acids. The CDR3 coding sequence is TGCAGTGCTAGAGAGATAACATCGCTAGCCAAAAACATTCAGTACTTC. As protein: CSAREITSLAKNIQYF.

This clonotype was seen a few times. The rearrangement links TRBV6-1 to TRBJ2-1, with D perhaps matching TRBD2 (7 bases). V gave up 7 bases and J gave up 0 bases, with 13 bases separating them. This CDR3 is built from 15 residues. CDR1 and CDR2 (germline): MNHNS, SASEGT. CDR3 nucleotides: TGTGCCAGCATCCATAGGGGGGGCTCCTACAATGAGCAGTTCTTC. Protein sequence: CASIHRGGSYNEQFF.

The gene calls are TRBV5-1 and TRBJ1-2; D is uncertain. V was clipped by 4 bases and J by 3 bases, with 16 bases between them. CDR1 is SGHRS and CDR2 is YFSETQ in the germline V gene. The CDR3 has 15 residues. The CDR3 nucleotides read TGCGCCAGCAGCGGCACCTATAACGGGGACTATGGCTACACCTTC. This translates into CASSGTYNGDYGYTF.

In this sample, this clonotype turned up many times. The chain employs TRBV12-3 or TRBV12-4 and TRBJ1-1; D perhaps matches TRBD1 (5 bases). Trimming stripped 7 bases from V and 7 bases from J, with 19 bases between. The CDR3 is made up of 14 amino acids. CDR3 nucleotide sequence: TGTGCCAGCAAGTGGGAATGGGGCGGAGGTGAAGCTTTCTTT. Protein: CASKWEWGGGEAFF.

The chain is built from TRBV27 and TRBJ1-1, with D perhaps TRBD1 (5 bases). This CDR3 is built from 14 residues. Germline values: CDR1 MNHEY, CDR2 SMNVEV (reference sequence). V was shortened by 5 bases and J by 8 bases, with 18 bases between the two germline ends. The CDR3 spells CASSLKGRQKEAFF. CDR3 DNA: TGTGCCAGCAGTCTTAAGGGGCGGCAAAAAGAAGCTTTCTTT.

This clonotype occurred many times. The chain employs TRBV2 and TRBJ1-6; maybe TRBD1 (5 bases). Trimming took off 5 bases at V and 1 base at J, with 9 bases between the two ends. The CDR3 sequence is 15 residues long. Germline CDR1 reads SNHLY; CDR2 reads FYNNEI. The CDR3 region is CASSQQVSYNSPLHF. The CDR3 coding sequence is TGTGCCAGCAGTCAACAGGTTTCCTATAATTCACCCCTCCACTTT.

This clonotype was seen repeatedly, ten times or more. V usage is TRBV2 and J usage is TRBJ1-1; 8 bases map to TRBD1. V lost 2 bases and J lost 4; bases outside the gene matches: 6. The CDR3 covers 15 residues. Germline CDR1 SNHLY, CDR2 FYNNEI. This chain's CDR3 is CASSEFRTGTTEAFF. CDR3 sequence (DNA): TGTGCCAGCAGTGAATTCCGGACAGGGACCACTGAAGCTTTCTTT.

The chain combines TRBV20-1 with TRBJ2-7, with 15 bases aligning to TRBD2. V lost 5 bases and J lost 6; bases outside the gene matches: 8. Germline-derived CDR1 and CDR2 are DFQATT and SNEGSKA (reference sequence). The CDR3 has 15 amino acids. The CDR3 DNA follows: TGCAGTGCTTCTGGACTAGCGGGGGGGCCTGGCGAGCAGTACTTC. This codes for CSASGLAGGPGEQYF.

This clonotype has at least ten counts. The chain links TRBV30 to TRBJ2-7; 10 bases are shared with TRBD1. Germline V lookup: CDR1 GTSNPN, CDR2 SVGIG (reference sequence). This CDR3 spans 12 amino acids. CDR3 nucleotides: TGTGCGGGGGGGACAGGGGCCCACGAGCAGTACTTC. It codes for CAGGTGAHEQYF.

V is TRBV9 and J is TRBJ2-3; D call uncertain. Germline CDR1 is SGDLS and CDR2 is YYNGEE. The CDR3 has 13 amino acids. The V gene lost 4 bases and the J gene lost 3 bases, with 9 bases spanning the gap. The CDR3 DNA reads TGTGCCAGCAGCCCAAAACAAACAGATACGCAGTATTTT. Protein product: CASSPKQTDTQYF.

This clonotype came up a few times. Being one base from a much bigger clone, this may be a read error. The gene calls are TRBV27 and TRBJ2-2; D is unclear. CDR1 and CDR2 from the germline V gene are MNHEY and SMNVEV (reference sequence). CDR3 size: 11 residues. V lost 6 bases, J lost 3 bases, and 2 bases lay in between. For the CDR3, the DNA is TGTGCCAGCAGATACACCGGGGAGCTGTTTTTT. As protein: CASRYTGELFF.

This chain uses TRBV2 with TRBJ1-3; D not resolved. V was shortened by 5 bases and J by 3 bases, with 14 bases between the two germline ends. The CDR3 runs 15 residues. Germline V gives CDR1 SNHLY, CDR2 FYNNEI. CDR3 loop: CASSPPQVFGNTIYF. DNA for the CDR3: TGTGCCAGCAGTCCCCCCCAGGTCTTTGGAAACACCATATATTTT.

This clonotype showed up many times. The chain carries TRBV7-8 and TRBJ2-7, with D perhaps assigned TRBD1 or TRBD2 (5 bases each). The CDR3 is 14 residues long. In germline, CDR1 is SGHVS, CDR2 FQNEAQ. Trimming shortened V by 4 bases and J by 3 bases, and 13 bases separated the two germline ends. DNA for the CDR3: TGTGCCAGCAGCTCTACTGGGGGATACTACGAGCAGTACTTC. This sequence encodes CASSSTGGYYEQYF. Full variable domain (rest looked up from reference TRBV7-8 and TRBJ2-7): GAGVSQSPRYKVAKRGQDVALRCDPISGHVSLFWYQQALGQGPEFLTYFQNEAQLDKSGLPSDRFFAERPEGSVSTLKIQRTQQEDSAVYLCASSSTGGYYEQYFGPGTRLTVT.

As concerns this clonotype: This may stem from a read error, because a much larger clone lies one nucleotide away. V gene TRBV11-2 combines with J gene TRBJ1-6, with a tentative D call TRBD1 (6 bases). Per germline, CDR1 SGHAT and CDR2 FQNNGV. The CDR3 loop spans 14 amino acids. CDR3 DNA: TGTGCCAGCAGATCGGACAGCCAAAATTCACCCCCCCACTTT. As protein: CASRSDSQNSPPHF.

This clonotype was seen a handful of times. The V call is TRBV7-2, the J call TRBJ1-2; D uncertain. The germline V gene has CDR1 SGHTA and CDR2 FQGNSA. Trimming took off 7 bases at V and 4 bases at J, with 16 bases between the two ends. The CDR3 runs 14 residues. In DNA form, the CDR3 reads TGTGCCAGCACAGAGCAGGATCAGTTCTATGGCTACACCTTC. This encodes CASTEQDQFYGYTF.

This clonotype was found a few times. V usage is TRBV5-6 and J usage is TRBJ1-1; D uncertain. The germline V gene encodes CDR1 SGHDT and CDR2 YYEEEE. The CDR3 covers 13 residues. Trimming pared 3 bases from V and 6 bases from J, leaving 12 bases between. This CDR3 reads CASSSYKVPEAFF. DNA for the CDR3: TGTGCCAGCAGCTCCTATAAGGTTCCTGAAGCTTTCTTT.